These T cell receptor beta chains were read from a single sample in a study of blood T cells in healthy people across ages. A single record per CDR3 protein comes from TCRdb applying MiXCR to the 5' RACE reads. The sample lists roughly 1,500,000 distinct CDR3 sequences, roughly 45% occurring once. Material: blood. These receptors came from a young woman in good health. The conserved cysteine and the conserved F or W are not part of the CDR3 here.

TRBV15 | ATSRPLARGGSYNEQF
TRBV7-3 | ASSSDRLGGYT
TRBV20-1 | SARDRPPLQRAGEQY
TRBV15 | ATRPRTADSPLH
TRBV6-5 | ASRSVLNTEAF
TRBV7-6 | ASSLGGPGNTIY
TRBV10-3 | AISESRAVYEQY
TRBV20-1 | SGLAGGRSEQY
TRBV12-3/TRBV12-4 | ASRSMTAWGYT
TRBV29-1 | SVGQALEQY
TRBV10-3 | AVAGGTYNEQF
TRBV7-2 | ASSLLGGNTYNEQF
TRBV25-1 | ASRNRGRRTEAF
TRBV20-1 | SASRHSNYGYT
TRBV15 | ATSPSGGGRNTEAF
TRBV6-5 | ASSYRRDRAVPGELF
TRBV24-1 | ATSDSALGTTGANVLT
TRBV25-1 | ASSDLTASGNTIY
TRBV29-1 | SVVVPKGQETQY
TRBV2 | ASPTRGLLYNGQF
TRBV29-1 | SVAGQGYQETQY
TRBV11-2 | ASSTWTSQTQY
TRBV30 | AWTLLSTGSFADTQY
TRBV12-3/TRBV12-4 | ASSFGSSGVEF
TRBV5-1 | ASSAGGTSGTNTQY
TRBV27 | ASSYSDTHNEQF
TRBV6-5 | ATLGGYNEQF
TRBV7-8 | ASSPLGVDYT
TRBV3-1 | ASSELGGASEQY
TRBV4-1 | ASSQGGRAYGYT
TRBV2 | ASKGQGTSNEQF
TRBV11-2 | ASSLGTLAGDRSYNEQF
TRBV7-2 | ASSMGQGIYEQY
TRBV29-1 | SASGTGGAGGYT
TRBV6-5 | ASSYTGTQNEQF
TRBV2 | ASSPTGGFDYGYT
TRBV5-5 | ASSLFDQGQNIQY
TRBV5-1 | ASSPRSIAGTPDTQY
TRBV5-1 | ASSLNRDKSYGYT
TRBV12-3/TRBV12-4 | ASTDQRGAYEQY
TRBV5-1 | ASSLVGDTQY
TRBV12-5 | ASGTSGATDTQY
TRBV20-1 | SARRANQPQH
TRBV6-5 | ASSRLEGLVNEQY
TRBV12-3/TRBV12-4 | ASSDRGTEQF
TRBV12-3/TRBV12-4 | ASSPWRQGGYGYT